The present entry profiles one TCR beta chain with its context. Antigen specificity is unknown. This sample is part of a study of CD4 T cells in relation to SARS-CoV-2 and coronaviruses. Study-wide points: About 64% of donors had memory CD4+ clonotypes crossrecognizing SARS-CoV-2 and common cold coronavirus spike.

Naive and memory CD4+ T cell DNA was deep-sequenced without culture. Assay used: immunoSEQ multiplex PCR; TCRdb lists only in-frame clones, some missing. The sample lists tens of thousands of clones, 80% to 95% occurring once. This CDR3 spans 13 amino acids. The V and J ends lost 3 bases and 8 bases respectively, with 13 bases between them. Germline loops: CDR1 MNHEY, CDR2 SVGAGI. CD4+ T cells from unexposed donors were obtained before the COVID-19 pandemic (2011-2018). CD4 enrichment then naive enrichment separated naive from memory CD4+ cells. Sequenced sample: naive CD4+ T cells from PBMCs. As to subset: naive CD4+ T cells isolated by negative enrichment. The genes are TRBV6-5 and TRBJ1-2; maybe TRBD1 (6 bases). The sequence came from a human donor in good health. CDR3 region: CASSYVGGGGYTF. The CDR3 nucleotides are TGTGCCAGCAGTTATGTGGGGGGCGGAGGCTACACCTTC.